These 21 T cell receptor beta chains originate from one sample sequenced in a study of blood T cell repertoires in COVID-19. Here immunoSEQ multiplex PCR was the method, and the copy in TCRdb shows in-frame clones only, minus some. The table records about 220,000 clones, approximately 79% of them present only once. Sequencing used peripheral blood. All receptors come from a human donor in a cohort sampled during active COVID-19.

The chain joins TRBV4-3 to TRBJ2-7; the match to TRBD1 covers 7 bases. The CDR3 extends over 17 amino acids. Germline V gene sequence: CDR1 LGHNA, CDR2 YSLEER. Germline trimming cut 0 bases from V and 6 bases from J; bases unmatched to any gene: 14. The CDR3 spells CASSQDYGRGYPTEQYF. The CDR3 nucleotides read TGCGCCAGCAGCCAAGATTACGGCAGGGGGTATCCTACCGAGCAGTACTTC.

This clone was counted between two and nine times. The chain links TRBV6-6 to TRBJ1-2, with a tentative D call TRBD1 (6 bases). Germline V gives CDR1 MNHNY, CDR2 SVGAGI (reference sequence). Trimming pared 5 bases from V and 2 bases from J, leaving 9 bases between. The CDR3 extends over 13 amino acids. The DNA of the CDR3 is TGTGCCAGCAGTCCTGACAGGAACTATGGCTACACCTTC. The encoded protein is CASSPDRNYGYTF.

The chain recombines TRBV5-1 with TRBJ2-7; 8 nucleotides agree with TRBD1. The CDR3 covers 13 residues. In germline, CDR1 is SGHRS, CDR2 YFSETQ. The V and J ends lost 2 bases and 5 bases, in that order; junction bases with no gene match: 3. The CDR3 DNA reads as TGCGCCAGCAGCTTAACAGGGGGGCACGAGCAGTACTTC. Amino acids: CASSLTGGHEQYF.

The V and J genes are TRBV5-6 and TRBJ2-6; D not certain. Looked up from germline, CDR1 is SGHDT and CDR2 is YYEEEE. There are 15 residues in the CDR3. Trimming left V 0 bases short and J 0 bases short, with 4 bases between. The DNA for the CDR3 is TGTGCCAGCAGCTTGGTCGGCTCTGGGGCCAACGTCCTGACTTTC. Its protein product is CASSLVGSGANVLTF.

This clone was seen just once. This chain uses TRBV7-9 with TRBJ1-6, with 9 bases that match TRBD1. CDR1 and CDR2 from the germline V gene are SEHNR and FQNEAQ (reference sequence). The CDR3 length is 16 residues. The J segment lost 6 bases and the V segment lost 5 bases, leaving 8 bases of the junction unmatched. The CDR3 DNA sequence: TGTGCCAGCAGCAGGCTCCGGGACAGGGCTAATTCACCCCTCCACTTT. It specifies CASSRLRDRANSPLHF.

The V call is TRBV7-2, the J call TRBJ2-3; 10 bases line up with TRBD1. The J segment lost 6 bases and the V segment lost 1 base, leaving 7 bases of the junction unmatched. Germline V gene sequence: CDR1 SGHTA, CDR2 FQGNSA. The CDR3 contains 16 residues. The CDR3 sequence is CASSLVGGTGVDTQYF. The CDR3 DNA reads TGTGCCAGCAGCTTAGTAGGCGGGACAGGGGTCGATACGCAGTATTTT.

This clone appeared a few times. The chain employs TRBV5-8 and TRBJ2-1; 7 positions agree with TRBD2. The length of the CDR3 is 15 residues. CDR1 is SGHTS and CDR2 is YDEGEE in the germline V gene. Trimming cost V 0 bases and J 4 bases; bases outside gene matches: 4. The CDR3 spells CASSLGGSMYNEQFF. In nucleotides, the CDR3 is TGTGCCAGCAGCTTGGGCGGGAGCATGTACAATGAGCAGTTCTTC.

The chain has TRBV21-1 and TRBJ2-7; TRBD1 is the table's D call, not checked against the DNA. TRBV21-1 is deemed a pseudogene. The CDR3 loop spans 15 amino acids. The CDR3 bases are TGTGCCAGCAGCAAAGCGGGGCAGGGGGCAGGGGAGCAGTACTTC. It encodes CASSKAGQGAGEQYF.

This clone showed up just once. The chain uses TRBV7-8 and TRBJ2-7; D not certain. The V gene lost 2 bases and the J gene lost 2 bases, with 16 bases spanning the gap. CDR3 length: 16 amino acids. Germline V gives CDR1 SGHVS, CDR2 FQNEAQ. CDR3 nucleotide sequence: TGTGCCAGCAGCTTAAGACCGCCGCCAGGCCCCTACGAGCAGTACTTC. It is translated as CASSLRPPPGPYEQYF.

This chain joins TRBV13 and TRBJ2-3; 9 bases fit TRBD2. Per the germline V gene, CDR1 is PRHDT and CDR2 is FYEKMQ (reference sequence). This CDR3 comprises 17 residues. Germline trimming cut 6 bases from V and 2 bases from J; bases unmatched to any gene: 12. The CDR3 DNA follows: TGTGCCAGCAGACCCTTGGGGCTAGCGGGGCTCACAGATACGCAGTATTTT. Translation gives CASRPLGLAGLTDTQYF.

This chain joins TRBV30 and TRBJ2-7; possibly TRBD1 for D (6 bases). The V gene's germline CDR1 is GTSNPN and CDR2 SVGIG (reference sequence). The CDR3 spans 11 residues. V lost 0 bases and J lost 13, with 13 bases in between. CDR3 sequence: CAWSVHQGHYF. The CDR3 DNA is TGTGCCTGGAGTGTACACCAGGGACACTACTTC.

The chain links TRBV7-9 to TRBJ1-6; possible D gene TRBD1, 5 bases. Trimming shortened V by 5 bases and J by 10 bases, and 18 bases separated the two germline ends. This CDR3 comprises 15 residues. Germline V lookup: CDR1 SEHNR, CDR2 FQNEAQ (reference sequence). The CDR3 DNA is TGTGCCAGCAGCCCCAGACAGTTGGCGATCTCACCCCTCCACTTT. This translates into CASSPRQLAISPLHF.

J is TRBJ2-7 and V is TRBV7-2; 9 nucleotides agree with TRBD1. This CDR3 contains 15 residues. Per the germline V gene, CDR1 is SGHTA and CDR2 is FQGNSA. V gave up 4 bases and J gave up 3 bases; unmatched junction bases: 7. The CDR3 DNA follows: TGTGCCAGCAGCTCGGGGTGGGGACAGGGCTACGAGCAGTACTTC. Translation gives CASSSGWGQGYEQYF. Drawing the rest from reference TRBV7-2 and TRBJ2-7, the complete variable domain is GAGVSQSPSNKVTEKGKDVELRCDPISGHTALYWYRQSLGQGLEFLIYFQGNSAPDKSGLPSDRFSAERTGGSVSTLTIQRTQQEDSAVYLCASSSGWGQGYEQYFGPGTRLTVT.

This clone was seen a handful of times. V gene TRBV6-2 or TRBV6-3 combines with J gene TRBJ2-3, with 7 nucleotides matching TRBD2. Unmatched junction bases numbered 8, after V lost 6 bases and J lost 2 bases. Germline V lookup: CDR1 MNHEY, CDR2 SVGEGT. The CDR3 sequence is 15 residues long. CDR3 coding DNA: TGTGCCAGCAGCCCCGCGGAGCGGGACACAGATACGCAGTATTTT. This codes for CASSPAERDTDTQYF.

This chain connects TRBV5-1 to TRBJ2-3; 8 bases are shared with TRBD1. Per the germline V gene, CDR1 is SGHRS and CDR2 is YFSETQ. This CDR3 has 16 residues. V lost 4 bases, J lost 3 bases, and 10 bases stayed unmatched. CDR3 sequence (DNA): TGCGCCAGCAGCAGCACAGGGGGTAGGGCGACAGATACGCAGTATTTT. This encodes CASSSTGGRATDTQYF. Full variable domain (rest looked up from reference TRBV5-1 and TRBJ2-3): KAGVTQTPRYLIKTRGQQVTLSCSPISGHRSVSWYQQTPGQGLQFLFEYFSETQRNKGNFPGRFSGRQFSNSRSEMNVSTLELGDSALYLCASSSTGGRATDTQYFGPGTRLTVL.

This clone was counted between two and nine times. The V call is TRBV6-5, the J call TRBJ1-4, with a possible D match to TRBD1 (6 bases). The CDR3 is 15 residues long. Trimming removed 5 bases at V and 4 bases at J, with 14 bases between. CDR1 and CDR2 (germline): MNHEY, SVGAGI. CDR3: CASSLGTSINEKLFF. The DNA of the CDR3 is TGTGCCAGCAGTCTAGGGACATCGATTAATGAAAAACTGTTTTTT.

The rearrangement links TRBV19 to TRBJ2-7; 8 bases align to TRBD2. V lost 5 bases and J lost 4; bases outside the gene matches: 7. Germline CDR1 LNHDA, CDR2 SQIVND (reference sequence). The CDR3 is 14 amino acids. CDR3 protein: CASSVGRGWYEQYF. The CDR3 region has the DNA TGTGCCAGTAGTGTCGGGAGGGGGTGGTACGAGCAGTACTTC. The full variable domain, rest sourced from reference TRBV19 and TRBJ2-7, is DGGITQSPKYLFRKEGQNVTLSCEQNLNHDAMYWYRQDPGQGLRLIYYSQIVNDFQKGDIAEGYSVSREKKESFPLTVTSAQKNPTAFYLCASSVGRGWYEQYFGPGTRLTVT.

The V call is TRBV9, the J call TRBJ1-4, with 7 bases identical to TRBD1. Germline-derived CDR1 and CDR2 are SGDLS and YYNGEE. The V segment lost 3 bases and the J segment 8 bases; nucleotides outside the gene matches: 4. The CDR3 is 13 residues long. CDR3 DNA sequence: TGTGCCAGCAGCGGCCAGGGGGAAGAAAAACTGTTTTTT. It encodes CASSGQGEEKLFF.

CDR3 coding DNA: TGTGCCAGCAGATCAACGGGACAGGGATACAATGAGCAGTTCTTC. As protein: CASRSTGQGYNEQFF. The chain has TRBV27 and TRBJ2-1; 9 nucleotides match TRBD1. V lost 6 bases, J lost 4 bases, and 7 bases stayed unmatched. This CDR3 has 15 amino acids. The V gene's germline CDR1 is MNHEY and CDR2 SMNVEV (reference sequence).

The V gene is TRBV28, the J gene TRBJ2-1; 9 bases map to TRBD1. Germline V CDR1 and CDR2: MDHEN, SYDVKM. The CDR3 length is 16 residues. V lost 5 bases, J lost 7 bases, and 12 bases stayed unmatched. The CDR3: CASSPRDRVFGNEQFF. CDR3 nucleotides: TGTGCCAGCAGTCCCCGGGACAGGGTATTTGGGAATGAGCAGTTCTTC.

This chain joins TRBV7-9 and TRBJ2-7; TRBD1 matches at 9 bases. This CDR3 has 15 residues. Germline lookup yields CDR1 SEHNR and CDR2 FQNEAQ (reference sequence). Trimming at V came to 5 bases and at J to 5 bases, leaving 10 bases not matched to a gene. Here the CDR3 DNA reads TGTGCCAGCAGCGTTTCCGGGACAGGGATCAACGAGCAGTACTTC. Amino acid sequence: CASSVSGTGINEQYF.